Following are 10 T cell receptor beta chains from one sample sequenced in a study of shared clonotypes between healthy human individuals. The naive CD8 population came from CD45RO-negative cells selected for CCR7, without terminally differentiated effector memory CD45RA+ cells. Profiling relied on immunoSEQ multiplex PCR, and the TCRdb table lists in-frame clones only, not all of them. In the table there are about 590,000 clones, roughly 95% of which are singletons. Sequencing was done on a sample of naive CD8+ T cells sorted from blood. These receptors all stem from a woman in her thirties in good health.

The chain has TRBV27 and TRBJ1-1; D remains unclear. The CDR3 covers 15 residues. CDR1 and CDR2 (germline): MNHEY, SMNVEV (reference sequence). With 1 base removed from V and 5 bases from J, the gap between germline ends came to 14 bases. As DNA, the CDR3 is TGTGCCAGCAGTTTATTGTGGGAGACGGGTACTGAAGCTTTCTTT. It yields the protein CASSLLWETGTEAFF.

In this sample, this clone turned up once. The CDR3 region is CASSSGSAETQYF. CDR3 coding DNA: TGTGCCAGCAGTTCTGGTAGCGCGGAGACCCAGTACTTC. The rearrangement joins TRBV11-2 to TRBJ2-5; D possibly corresponds to TRBD2 (5 bases). The V end lost 6 bases, the J end lost 5 bases, and 13 bases lay between the germline ends. Germline CDR1 is SGHAT and CDR2 is FQNNGV. There are 13 residues in the CDR3.

The chain has TRBV27 and TRBJ2-7; 14 bases are a match to TRBD2. From germline, CDR1 is MNHEY and CDR2 SMNVEV (reference sequence). CDR3 length: 15 amino acids. Unmatched junction bases numbered 1, after V lost 0 bases and J lost 6 bases. The CDR3 bases are TGTGCCAGCAGTTTATCGGGGACTAGCGGGAGCGAGCAGTACTTC. It codes for CASSLSGTSGSEQYF.

The chain employs TRBV28 and TRBJ2-5; D is uncertain. The DNA end is more similar to TRBJ2-7, so the J call may be wrong. There are 11 residues in the CDR3. CDR1 is MDHEN and CDR2 is SYDVKM in the germline V gene. The CDR3 DNA sequence: TGTGCCAGCAGTACGGCCTACGAGCAGTACTTC. It specifies CASSTAYEQYF.

The V and J genes are TRBV28 and TRBJ2-1, with 14 bases matching TRBD2. With 5 bases clipped from V and 9 bases from J, the junction kept 3 bases outside the gene matches. The germline gives CDR1 MDHEN, CDR2 SYDVKM. The CDR3 is 14 residues long. The CDR3 reads CASSLGLAGAEQFF. In DNA form, the CDR3 reads TGTGCCAGCAGTCTGGGACTAGCGGGAGCTGAGCAGTTCTTC.

The chain uses TRBV11-1 and TRBJ2-7; TRBD1 matches 7 bases. The trim removed 5 bases at V and 9 bases at J, leaving 7 bases unmatched. The CDR3 has 12 residues. Per the germline V gene, CDR1 is SGHAT and CDR2 is FQDESV (reference sequence). CDR3 sequence (DNA): TGTGCCAGCAGCCCAACAGGGGAAGCGCAGTACTTC. Protein: CASSPTGEAQYF.

The chain carries TRBV6-1 and TRBJ2-2, with no clear D. Looked up from germline, CDR1 is MNHNS and CDR2 is SASEGT. Trimming cost V 0 bases and J 0 bases, with 11 bases left between them. CDR3 length: 17 residues. CDR3 nucleotide sequence: TGTGCCAGCAGTGAAGCGCTCGGAATCGCGAACACCGGGGAGCTGTTTTTT. Its protein product is CASSEALGIANTGELFF.

This chain links TRBV13 with TRBJ2-7; D might be TRBD1 (6 bases). The V end was cut by 1 base, the J end by 2 bases, with 9 bases between. The CDR3 runs to 14 residues. Germline CDR1 PRHDT, CDR2 FYEKMQ (reference sequence). CDR3 sequence (DNA): TGTGCCAGCAGCTTAGTACAGGGTCCCTACGAGCAGTACTTC. Translation: CASSLVQGPYEQYF.

As to this clone: This specimen includes other DNA sequences encoding the same CDR3. This rearrangement joins TRBV6-5 to TRBJ1-1; unclear D gene. Per germline, CDR1 MNHEY and CDR2 SVGAGI. Deletions cut 2 bases from V and 0 bases from J, with 4 bases between. The CDR3 is 13 residues long. The CDR3 is CASSYPVNTEAFF. The CDR3 DNA reads as TGTGCCAGCAGTTACCCGGTGAACACTGAAGCTTTCTTT.

The chain uses TRBV12-5 and TRBJ1-1; perhaps TRBD1 as D (5 bases). The length of the CDR3 is 13 residues. The V end lost 5 bases, the J end lost 3 bases, and 10 bases lay between the germline ends. CDR1 LGHNT and CDR2 FRNRAP come from the germline V gene. The CDR3 is CASGPGGDTEAFF. In nucleotides, the CDR3 is TGTGCTAGTGGTCCGGGGGGGGACACTGAAGCTTTCTTT.